This TCR beta chain was captured in a study of shared clonotypes between healthy human individuals. Study-wide points: Sequencing of the sorted subsets was shown by rarefaction to be incomplete despite large depth. As a rule, naive subsets had a larger estimated richness than memory subsets.

Assay: immunoSEQ multiplex PCR; the TCRdb copy retains only in-frame clones and omits some. This table has over 95,000 clones, about 63% appearing once. CDR3 length equals 21 residues. As concerns this clone: The target antigen is unknown.

V and J are TRBV12-2 and TRBJ2-2; the D call TRBD2 from the table was never checked on the DNA. TRBV12-2 is shown as a pseudogene. The sequenced sample consisted of memory CD8+ T cells sorted from blood. The subset: CD45RO+ cells pooled with CCR7-negative TemRA cells. This TCR came from a woman aged 30 to 39 in good health. CDR3 nucleotides: TGTGCAAGTCGCTTAGCAGTAGGGACTAGCGGGAGGGTTTATCAGACCGGGGAGCTGTTTTTT. It codes for CASRLAVGTSGRVYQTGELFF.